This T cell receptor beta chain was identified in a study of shared T cell receptors in the human thymus. Sequenced by immunoSEQ multiplex PCR; TCRdb stores in-frame clones only, minus some. The data show more than 550,000 clones, more than 70% seen once. These data also featured in a second study, about human thymus T cells. That source reports: From resections taken during corrective heart surgery, the thymus tissue was obtained. V and J gene usage appeared biased in thymic and blood repertoires. Unrelated individuals were reported by related research to share highly overlapping thymic repertoires.

This TCR was recovered from a boy under three years old with a congenital heart defect. The sample was thymocytes.

The CDR3 region is CASSQAGEQFF. The CDR3 DNA follows: TGCGCCAGCAGCCAAGCCGGTGAGCAGTTCTTC. The rearrangement uses TRBV4-1 and TRBJ2-1; no clear D. This CDR3 is 11 amino acids long. CDR1 is MGHRA and CDR2 is YSYEKL in the germline V gene. V lost 1 base, J lost 9 bases, and 4 bases lay in between.